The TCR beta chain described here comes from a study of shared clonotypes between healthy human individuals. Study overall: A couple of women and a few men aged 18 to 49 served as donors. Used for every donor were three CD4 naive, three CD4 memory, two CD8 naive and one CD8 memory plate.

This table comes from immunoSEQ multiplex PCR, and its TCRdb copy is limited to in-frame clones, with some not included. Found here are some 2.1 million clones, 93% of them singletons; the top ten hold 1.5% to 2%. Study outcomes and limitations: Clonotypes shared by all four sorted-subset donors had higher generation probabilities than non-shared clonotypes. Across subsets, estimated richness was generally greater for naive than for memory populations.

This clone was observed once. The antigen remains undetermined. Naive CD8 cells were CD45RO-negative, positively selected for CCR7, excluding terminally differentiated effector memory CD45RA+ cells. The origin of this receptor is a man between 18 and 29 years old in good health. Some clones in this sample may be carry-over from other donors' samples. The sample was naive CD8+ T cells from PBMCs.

The CDR3 DNA reads TGTGCCAGCAGGGAAGGAGGTTTAGAGACCCAGTACTTC. Its translation is CASREGGLETQYF. This chain uses TRBV7-9 with TRBJ2-5; tentative D call: TRBD2 (5 bases). The CDR3 runs 13 residues. Germline V gene sequence: CDR1 SEHNR, CDR2 FQNEAQ (reference sequence). The V end was cut by 6 bases, the J end by 4 bases, with 12 bases between.